This TCR beta chain emerged from a study of cytomegalovirus exposure and HLA in healthy donors (dated by TCRdb to the late 2010s). For the wider study: An earlier analysis of several hundred of the donors reported 276 Gb of sequence data and 95 million to 120 million unique TCR beta sequences obtained from roughly 170 million T cells. The study was designed to test whether signatures of past pathogen exposure could be identified by cataloging public T cell receptors. Using immunosequencing, the study profiled T cell repertoires from 640 or so subjects and related those repertoires to cytomegalovirus serostatus. Across approximately 400 genotyped donors of the cohort, an average of roughly 250,000 unique TCR beta nucleotide sequences per donor were sequenced, and roughly 17% of those sequences were non-productive. In the later analysis, no new phenotypic data were used to find candidate immune exposures; instead, reliance was placed on TCR beta sequences and their occurrence across donors. Typing coverage differed by locus: A, B, C, DRB1 and DQB1 were typed in roughly 620-630 donors, DQA1 in about 500, DPA1 in some 610, and DPB1 in approximately 450. In a later analysis, previously published TCR beta repertoires from several hundred donors were re-analyzed and high-resolution HLA genotyping was added so that TCR occurrence patterns could be studied. All discovery cohort repertoires had been generated on a single sequencing platform. Along with the approximately 620-subject first cohort, a separate validation cohort of around 120 different subjects was used. Four or five DR-DQ haplotypes were handled as single units for association and clustering because linkage in the cohort was strong. About 310 gigabases of sequencing data and approximately 80 million unique TCR sequences were included in an early release covering around 600 HLA-typed donors. Of the approximately 400 genotyped donors, over 70% fell in the genetic ancestry cluster associated with self-reported Caucasian donors. The study combined high-throughput TCR immunosequencing, statistical association of individual TCRs with disease status, and machine learning to predict cytomegalovirus infection status. Donor age, sex, ethnicity and CMV serostatus were collected together with the repertoire data. An earlier analysis of approximately 640 of the donors applied high-throughput TCR beta sequencing to assess whether each TCR beta V gene segment acted as functional or pseudogenic. HLA typing covered class I and class II loci at four-digit resolution. In a later genetic analysis, genome-wide SNP genotypes for about 65% of the roughly 670 donors were used, and that subset was treated as a discovery cohort.

The cohort comprised around 700 healthy bone marrow donors. At the time of sampling, every cohort member was nominally healthy, though immune exposures that went unrecorded were likely present. The donor tested CMV seronegative and was one of the 352 seronegative cohort members. A peripheral blood sample was provided by each donor, and peripheral blood mononuclear cells were used for TCR beta sequencing. The Qiagen DNeasy Blood Extraction Kit was used to extract genomic DNA from the blood cell samples. As concerns this clone: It has no known antigen specificity. Base-call qualities are not available, and no considerably larger clone is one nucleotide away.

There are 16 amino acids in the CDR3, from cysteine to phenylalanine inclusive. The read is trimmed to its CDR3 DNA, 48 bases read in frame from base 1. For this chain, trimming is 2 bases at the V end and 8 bases at the J end, and the number of junction bases without a gene match is 9. CDR1 and CDR2 were assigned from the germline V gene (reference sequence) as SEHNR and FQNEAQ. The library relied on the immunoSEQ multiplex PCR assay. A mixture of 60 forward primers for TCR Vbeta segments and 13 reverse primers for TCR Jbeta segments was used in the multiplex PCR. A multiplex PCR assay on genomic DNA amplified the CDR3 region of rearranged TCR beta genes. The Illumina HiSeq System was used to sequence the amplified TCR beta libraries as 87-base-pair reads. In the source study's methods: Across the 600 to 700 repertoires, a later analysis counted approximately 75 million unique TCR beta chains, 9 million to 14 million of which were shared by at least two donors. Raw reads were error-corrected and collapsed into unique sequences with a nearest-neighbor algorithm that merged closely related sequences to remove PCR and sequencing errors. To assign V, D and J gene segments, CDR3 sequences were aligned to IMGT reference sequences. For a sequence to be retained, at least a six-nucleotide match to both a V gene segment and a J gene segment was required. Rearrangements were classified as productive when the CDR3 lacked stop codons and remained in frame with V and J, and all other rearrangements were classified as non-productive. CDR3 was defined by IMGT convention, running from the second conserved V-encoded cysteine to the conserved J-encoded phenylalanine. In an earlier analysis of 587 of the donors, sequences lacking an unambiguous match to a single V gene segment were excluded. In an earlier analysis of 500 to 750 of the donors, V segments were called functional above 56.7% productive rearrangements and were called segregating when the between-donor standard deviation exceeded 5%. A statistical classification framework was developed to diagnose cytomegalovirus status using the catalog of TCR beta chain sequences. In a later analysis, V and J genes were assigned by comparing TCR nucleotide sequences against IMGT/GENE-DB human TR gene sequences. In a later analysis, CDR3 sequences and most-parsimonious VDJ recombination scenarios were assigned using the TCRdist pipeline. A later analysis defined each TCR beta chain by its CDR3 amino acid sequence plus V-gene family, and excluded reads lacking a unique V-gene family. As a way to deal with suspected cross-contamination and a sequencing artifact, a later analysis dropped 640 or so nucleotide sequences that were highly shared and had low generation probability. In a later analysis, a clonal expansion index was calculated for each public chain from normalized within-repertoire ranks of inferred template counts. A later analysis computed generation probabilities with a VDJ recombination model fitted to out-of-frame rearrangements, and checked the results against IGoR. In a later analysis, hypergeometric tests were used to score TCR-TCR, TCR-HLA and TCR-CMV co-occurrence, with a repertoire-size bias correction applied to TCR pairs. False discovery rates were estimated in a later analysis by permuting HLA or CMV assignments 20 times. In a later analysis, co-occurring TCRs were grouped using DBSCAN, with TCRdist sequence similarity added in when clustering inside HLA-allele-positive subsets. For co-occurrence clustering, repertoires with fewer than 30,000 or more than 120,000 public chains were excluded, along with five repertoires with anomalous nucleotide sharing. Sourced from immuneACCESS, this table was stored by TCRdb with only in-frame sequences that have V and J called. A share of the clones is absent; for the studies checked, an unresolved V gene accounts for under half, and the remainder has no known explanation. The DNA gave D and trimming, while V, J and clone size come from that table. This sample comprises roughly 170,000 clones, roughly 79% of them detected only once. The ten top clones hold approximately 1.3% of the sample.

What the work shows at the level of the full study, not this receptor alone: The 87-base-pair reads could not distinguish some IMGT-functional V segments, including TRBV6-2 and TRBV6-3, so those segments were excluded. A further reported finding was that TCR beta sequences accurately predicted the HLA-A and HLA-B alleles for most subjects in the first cohort. The study gave a list of under 200 TCR beta chains associated with cytomegalovirus. In a later analysis, several top co-occurrence clusters were reported to appear linked to parvovirus B19, influenza, CMV and Epstein-Barr virus. In a later analysis, TCR association rates were found to vary across HLA loci, with the most associated TCRs seen for DRB1 alleles and the fewest for HLA-C alleles. Roughly uniform sequencing depth across donors was assumed in presence/absence analyses, although this assumption may not hold. When HLA alleles, especially DR and DQ, strongly co-occurred, TCR associations were difficult to assign to individual alleles. An earlier analysis of approximately 590 of the donors showed that most TCR beta V segments appeared in productive rearrangements either about 90% or about 30% of the time, which broadly matched IMGT annotations. A later genetic analysis associated a missense DCLRE1C variant with V-gene and J-gene trimming of TCR beta chains, and an independent cohort replicated the association. For the cohort, immune exposure information was limited to CMV serostatus. In a later genetic analysis, fewer N-insertions in productive TCRs were reported among donors in an Asian-associated ancestry cluster than the roughly 700-donor mean. The classifier was reported to diagnose cytomegalovirus status with high specificity and sensitivity in both the original cohort and the validation cohort. The sequencing pipeline was judged likely to have produced a cluster of highly shared sequence variants as a technical artifact. Over 15 rarely observed V segments, including chromosome 9 orphons, were excluded from the earlier analysis of approximately 500 of the donors because counts were too low. Because some donors lacked HLA typing at each locus, the association tests relied only on the typed subset. In a later analysis, most CMV-associated TCR beta chains were found to appear HLA-restricted, with HLA associations seemingly driven largely by CMV exposure. Correlated functional status among segregating V segments might reflect linkage disequilibrium, but an unknown experimental factor could not be ruled out. Three of the identified cytomegalovirus-associated TCR beta chains were confirmed in vitro to be specific for cytomegalovirus antigens. According to the authors, the approach could potentially be generalized to other disease states and immunological phenotypes. In this cohort, only TCR beta chains were sequenced, and detectable features were limited by the absence of alpha or paired-chain data. While some public TCRs were present in many individuals, most TCR sequences turned up only very rarely across donors. In a later analysis, some 18,000 TCR beta sequences were associated with specific HLA alleles at a false discovery rate of 0.05. Compared with equally common non-associated chains, HLA-associated TCR beta chains in a later analysis were more clonally expanded and had lower generation probabilities.

The receptor was derived from a man aged 25 to 45 in good health and CMV-seronegative. Sequencing was performed on PBMCs. The V and J segments used are TRBV7-9 and TRBJ2-1; the junction holds 10 bases that match TRBD1. The DNA sequence is given as TGTGCCAGCAGCTTACTAACGGGACAGGGGTTCCATGAGCAGTTCTTC. Its translation reads: CASSLLTGQGFHEQFF.